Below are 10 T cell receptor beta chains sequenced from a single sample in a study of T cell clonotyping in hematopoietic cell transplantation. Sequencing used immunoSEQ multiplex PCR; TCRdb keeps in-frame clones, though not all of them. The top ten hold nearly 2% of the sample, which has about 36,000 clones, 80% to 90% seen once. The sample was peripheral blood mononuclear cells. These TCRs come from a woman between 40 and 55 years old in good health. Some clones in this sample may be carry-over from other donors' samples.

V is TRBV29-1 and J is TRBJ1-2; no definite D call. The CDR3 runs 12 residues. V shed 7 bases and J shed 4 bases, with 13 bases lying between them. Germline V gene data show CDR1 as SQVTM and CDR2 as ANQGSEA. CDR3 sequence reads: CSAEEVGYGYTF. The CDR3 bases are TGCAGCGCCGAGGAGGTGGGCTATGGCTACACCTTC.

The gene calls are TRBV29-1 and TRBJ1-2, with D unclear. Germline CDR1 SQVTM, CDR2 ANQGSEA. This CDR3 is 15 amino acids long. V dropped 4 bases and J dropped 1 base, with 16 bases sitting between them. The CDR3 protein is CSVVQDLGVNYGYTF. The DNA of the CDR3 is TGCAGCGTTGTCCAGGACCTTGGGGTTAACTATGGCTACACCTTC.

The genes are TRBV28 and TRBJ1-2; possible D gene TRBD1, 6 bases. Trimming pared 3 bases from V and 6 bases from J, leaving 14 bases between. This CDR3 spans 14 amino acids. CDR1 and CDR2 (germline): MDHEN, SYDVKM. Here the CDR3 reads CASSFGGRRDGYTF. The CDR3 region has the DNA TGTGCCAGCAGTTTCGGGGGGCGCAGGGATGGCTACACCTTC.

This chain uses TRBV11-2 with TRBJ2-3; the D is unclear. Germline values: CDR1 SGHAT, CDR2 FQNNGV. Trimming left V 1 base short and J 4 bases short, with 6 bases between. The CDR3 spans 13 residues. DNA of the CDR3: TGTGCCAGCAGCTTAGGTGTTTCAGATACGCAGTATTTT. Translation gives CASSLGVSDTQYF.

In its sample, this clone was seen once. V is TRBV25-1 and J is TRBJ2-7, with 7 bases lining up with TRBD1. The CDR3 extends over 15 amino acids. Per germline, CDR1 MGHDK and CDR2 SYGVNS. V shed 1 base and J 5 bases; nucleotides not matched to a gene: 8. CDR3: CASSESGRGSDEQYF. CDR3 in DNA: TGTGCCAGCAGTGAATCGGGCAGGGGGTCGGACGAGCAGTACTTC.

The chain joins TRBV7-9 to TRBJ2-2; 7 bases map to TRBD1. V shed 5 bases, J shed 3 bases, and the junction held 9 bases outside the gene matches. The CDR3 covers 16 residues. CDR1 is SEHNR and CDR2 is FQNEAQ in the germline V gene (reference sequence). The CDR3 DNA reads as TGTGCCAGCAGCCCAAGGGGGCAGGGGGACACCGGGGAGCTGTTTTTT. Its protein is CASSPRGQGDTGELFF.

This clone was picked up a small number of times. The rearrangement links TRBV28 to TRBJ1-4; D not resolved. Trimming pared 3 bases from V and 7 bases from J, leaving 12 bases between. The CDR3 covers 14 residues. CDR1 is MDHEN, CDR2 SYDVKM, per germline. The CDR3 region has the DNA TGTGCCAGCAGTTTTGGCGGCAGGAGTGAAAAACTGTTTTTT. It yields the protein CASSFGGRSEKLFF.

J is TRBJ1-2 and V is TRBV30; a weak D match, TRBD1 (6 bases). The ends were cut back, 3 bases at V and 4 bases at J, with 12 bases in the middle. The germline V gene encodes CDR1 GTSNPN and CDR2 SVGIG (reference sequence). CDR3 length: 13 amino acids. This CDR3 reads CAWRADSTYGYTF. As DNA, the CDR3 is TGTGCCTGGAGGGCGGACAGCACCTATGGCTACACCTTC. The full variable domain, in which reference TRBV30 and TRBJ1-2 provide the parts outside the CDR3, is SQTIHQWPATLVQPVGSPLSLECTVEGTSNPNLYWYRQAAGRGLQLLFYSVGIGQISSEVPQNLSASRPQDRQFILSSKKLLLSDSGFYLCAWRADSTYGYTFGSGTRLTVV.

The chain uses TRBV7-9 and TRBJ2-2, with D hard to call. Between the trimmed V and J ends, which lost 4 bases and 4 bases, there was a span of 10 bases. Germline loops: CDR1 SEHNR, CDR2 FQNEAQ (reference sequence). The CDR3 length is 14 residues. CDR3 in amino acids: CASSYSLGTGELFF. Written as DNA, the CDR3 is TGTGCCAGCAGCTACTCTTTAGGCACCGGGGAGCTGTTTTTT.

The DNA of the CDR3 is TGTGCCAGCAGTTTACAGGGGGCGGTCACAGATACGCAGTATTTT. Translated: CASSLQGAVTDTQYF. The gene calls are TRBV28 and TRBJ2-3; 8 nucleotides align to TRBD1. Unmatched junction bases numbered 3, after V lost 2 bases and J lost 2 bases. Germline V gene sequence: CDR1 MDHEN, CDR2 SYDVKM. The CDR3 is 15 amino acids.